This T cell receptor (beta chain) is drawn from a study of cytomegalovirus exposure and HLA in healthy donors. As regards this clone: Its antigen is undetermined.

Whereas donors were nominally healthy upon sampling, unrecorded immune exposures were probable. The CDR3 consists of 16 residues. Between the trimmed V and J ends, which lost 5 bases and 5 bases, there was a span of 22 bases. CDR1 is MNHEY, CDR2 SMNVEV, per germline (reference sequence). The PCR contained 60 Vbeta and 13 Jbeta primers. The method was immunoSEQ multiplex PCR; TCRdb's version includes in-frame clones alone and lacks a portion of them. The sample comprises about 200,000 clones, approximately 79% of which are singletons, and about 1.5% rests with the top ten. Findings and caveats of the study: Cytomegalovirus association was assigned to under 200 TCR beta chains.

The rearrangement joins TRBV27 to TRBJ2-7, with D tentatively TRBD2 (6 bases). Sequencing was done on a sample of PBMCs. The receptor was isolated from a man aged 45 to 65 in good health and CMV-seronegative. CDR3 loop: CASSRGGGRTVHEQYF. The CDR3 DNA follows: TGTGCCAGCAGTCGGGGAGGAGGGAGGACGGTCCACGAGCAGTACTTC.